The 14 T cell receptor beta chains below all came from one sample that was sequenced in a study of T cell clonotyping in hematopoietic cell transplantation (dated by TCRdb to the early 2020s). Read against the paper, the sample's time point label means: 100 days after allo-HCT. Receptors were amplified or captured by the immunoSEQ multiplex PCR assay. What TCRdb holds here is the immuneACCESS table cut down to in-frame rearrangements. Part of the clones is not present; checked against another copy, under half of the missing clones reflect an unresolved V gene, and the others are unexplained. For this sample the table gives about 15,000 clones, of which over 65% were detected only once. Jointly, the top ten make up 4% to 5% of the sample. The sample consisted of PBMCs, taken 100 days after allogeneic stem cell transplant. Receptors were obtained from a male patient in his sixties who had an allogeneic stem cell transplant from a related donor, so the T cells may come from the graft donor. Some clones in this sample may be carry-over from other donors' samples.

This sequence joins TRBV30 and TRBJ2-3; the match to TRBD2 covers 15 bases. Germline V lookup: CDR1 GTSNPN, CDR2 SVGIG (reference sequence). This CDR3 comprises 17 residues. V was pared by 8 bases and J by 4 bases, with 13 bases of the junction left unmatched. The CDR3 is CARRGGRTSGGADTQYF. The DNA for the CDR3 is TGTGCCCGCCGTGGGGGGAGGACTAGCGGGGGGGCAGATACGCAGTATTTT.

The CDR3 nucleotides are TGTGCCAGCAGCCAAGAGGACGTCCTGGGTCAGCCCCAGCATTTT. Translating gives CASSQEDVLGQPQHF. The chain uses TRBV4-2 and TRBJ1-5; D is ambiguous. CDR3 length: 15 residues. V was clipped by 0 bases and J by 6 bases, with 12 bases between them. Germline CDR1 reads LGHNA; CDR2 reads YNFKEQ.

This clone was detected once. The chain employs TRBV7-9 and TRBJ2-5; D gene uncertain. The CDR3 runs 15 residues. Trimming left V 3 bases short and J 2 bases short, with 13 bases between. From germline, CDR1 is SEHNR and CDR2 FQNEAQ (reference sequence). The CDR3 nucleotides read TGTGCCAGCAGCTTTCAGACATTCTATCAAGAGACCCAGTACTTC. It yields the protein CASSFQTFYQETQYF.

V usage is TRBV9 and J usage is TRBJ2-1, with 9 positions matching TRBD2. The CDR3 has 15 residues. The V segment lost 0 bases and the J segment 5 bases; nucleotides outside the gene matches: 3. Germline assignment: CDR1 SGDLS and CDR2 YYNGEE. The DNA for the CDR3 is TGTGCCAGCAGCGTAGGCGGGGGGGCCCACAATGAGCAGTTCTTC. It codes for CASSVGGGAHNEQFF. The whole variable domain, filled in from reference TRBV9 and TRBJ2-1, reads DSGVTQTPKHLITATGQRVTLRCSPRSGDLSVYWYQQSLDQGLQFLIQYYNGEERAKGNILERFSAQQFPDLHSELNLSSLELGDSALYFCASSVGGGAHNEQFFGPGTRLTVL.

DNA of the CDR3: TGTGCCAGCAGCTTATGGCTGAGGGTCGGGGAGCTGTTTTTT. It yields the protein CASSLWLRVGELFF. The V gene is TRBV7-9, the J gene TRBJ2-2; a weak D match, TRBD2 (5 bases). V lost 2 bases to trimming and J lost 7 bases, with 11 bases between them. Germline CDR1 and CDR2: SEHNR and FQNEAQ (reference sequence). The CDR3 has 14 residues.

This chain links TRBV2 with TRBJ2-3, with TRBD2 identical over 8 bases. The ends lost 4 bases at V and 2 bases at J; junction bases unmatched: 8. This CDR3 has 16 amino acids. Germline V gene lookup returns CDR1 SNHLY and CDR2 FYNNEI. The CDR3 coding sequence is TGTGCCAGCAGTGCCCAGGGACTAGGCCTCACAGATACGCAGTATTTT. This encodes CASSAQGLGLTDTQYF. The whole variable domain, remainder taken from reference TRBV2 and TRBJ2-3, is EPEVTQTPSHQVTQMGQEVILRCVPISNHLYFYWYRQILGQKVEFLVSFYNNEISEKSEIFDDQFSVERPDGSNFTLKIRSTKLEDSAMYFCASSAQGLGLTDTQYFGPGTRLTVL.

This chain links TRBV11-3 with TRBJ1-2; a weak D match, TRBD1 (6 bases). With 0 bases removed from V and 6 bases from J, the gap between germline ends came to 14 bases. CDR3 length: 15 residues. Germline CDR1 reads SGHNT; CDR2 reads YENEEA. CDR3: CASSLDTGKGNGYTF. DNA for the CDR3: TGTGCCAGCAGCTTAGATACAGGGAAAGGGAATGGCTACACCTTC.

This sequence joins TRBV10-3 and TRBJ2-5; D unresolved. This CDR3 has 13 residues. Germline values: CDR1 ENHRY, CDR2 SYGVKD. V was clipped by 3 bases and J by 3 bases, with 8 bases between them. The CDR3 loop is CAISDGSEETQYF. CDR3 sequence (DNA): TGTGCCATCAGTGACGGATCGGAAGAGACCCAGTACTTC.

V is TRBV4-3 and J is TRBJ1-4, with D unclear. The CDR3 length is 15 residues. CDR1 and CDR2 from the germline V gene are LGHNA and YSLEER. The V end was cut by 0 bases, the J end by 2 bases, with 7 bases between. CDR3 bases: TGCGCCAGCAGCCAAGATCGGGGTACTAATGAAAAACTGTTTTTT. Its protein is CASSQDRGTNEKLFF.

The gene calls are TRBV6-5 and TRBJ1-5; TRBD1 is a possible D gene (5 bases). Germline lookup yields CDR1 MNHEY and CDR2 SVGAGI. The CDR3 has 16 amino acids. V was cut by 4 bases and J by 4 bases, with 17 bases left in between. The CDR3 DNA sequence: TGTGCCAGCAGTTCTAGCCCCTCAGGGAAAAATCAGCCCCAGCATTTT. Amino acids: CASSSSPSGKNQPQHF.

This chain joins TRBV10-3 and TRBJ2-7, with 9 positions matching TRBD1. Germline CDR1 is ENHRY and CDR2 is SYGVKD. The length of the CDR3 is 13 residues. V gave up 10 bases and J gave up 2 bases; unmatched junction bases: 6. In DNA form, the CDR3 reads TGTGCCACAGGGACAGGGATCCCCTACGAGCAGTACTTC. As protein: CATGTGIPYEQYF.

The V and J genes are TRBV6-5 and TRBJ1-2; weak D call: TRBD1 (5 bases). Trimming left V 6 bases short and J 4 bases short, with 12 bases between. The CDR3 length is 13 residues. The germline gives CDR1 MNHEY, CDR2 SVGAGI. CDR3: CASRRQKPYGYTF. CDR3 bases: TGTGCCAGCAGACGACAGAAGCCCTATGGCTACACCTTC.

The V call is TRBV30, the J call TRBJ2-3; 8 bases line up with TRBD1. Looked up from germline, CDR1 is GTSNPN and CDR2 is SVGIG (reference sequence). Germline trimming cut 5 bases from V and 3 bases from J; bases unmatched to any gene: 13. This CDR3 has 16 amino acids. The chain's CDR3 is CAWRQYRGRGTDTQYF. In DNA, the CDR3 is TGTGCCTGGCGACAGTACAGGGGGAGAGGGACAGATACGCAGTATTTT.

The chain employs TRBV7-2 and TRBJ2-3, with 7 bases that match TRBD1. Germline CDR1 and CDR2: SGHTA and FQGNSA. The J segment lost 5 bases and the V segment lost 2 bases, leaving 4 bases of the junction unmatched. The CDR3 consists of 14 residues. CDR3 sequence reads: CASSLTTGQDTQYF. For the CDR3, the DNA is TGTGCCAGCAGCTTAACGACAGGGCAAGATACGCAGTATTTT.